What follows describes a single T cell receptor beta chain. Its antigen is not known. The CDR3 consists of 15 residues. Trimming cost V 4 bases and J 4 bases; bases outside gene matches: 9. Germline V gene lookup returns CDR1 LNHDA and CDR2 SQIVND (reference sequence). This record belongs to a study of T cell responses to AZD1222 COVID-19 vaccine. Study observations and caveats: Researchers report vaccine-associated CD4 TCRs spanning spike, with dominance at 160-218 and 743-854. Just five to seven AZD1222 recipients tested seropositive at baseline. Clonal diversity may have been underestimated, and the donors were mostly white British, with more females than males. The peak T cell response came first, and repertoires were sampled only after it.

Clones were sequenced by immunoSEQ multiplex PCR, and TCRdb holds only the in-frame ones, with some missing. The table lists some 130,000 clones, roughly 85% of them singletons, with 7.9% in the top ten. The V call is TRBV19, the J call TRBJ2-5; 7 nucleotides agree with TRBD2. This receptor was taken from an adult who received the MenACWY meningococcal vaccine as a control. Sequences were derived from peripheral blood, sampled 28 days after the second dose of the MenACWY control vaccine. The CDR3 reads CASSRLREQGETQYF. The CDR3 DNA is TGTGCCAGTAGTAGGCTGCGGGAGCAGGGAGAGACCCAGTACTTC.